These 16 T cell receptor beta chains share one sample of origin, sequenced in a study of OX40 agonist ivuxolimab in advanced cancers. Generated by immunoSEQ multiplex PCR, the TCRdb table keeps only in-frame clones and is missing some. The sample lists tens of thousands of clones; just under 90% were seen once. The sample was CD4+ or CD8+ T cells sorted from blood, taken in a trial of the OX40 agonist ivuxolimab. The source is an adult with an advanced solid tumor such as melanoma, head and neck, liver or kidney cancer.

The gene calls are TRBV27 and TRBJ2-5; D is perhaps TRBD2 (7 bases). With 5 bases removed from V and 7 bases from J, the gap between germline ends came to 20 bases. Germline CDR1 and CDR2: MNHEY and SMNVEV (reference sequence). This CDR3 is built from 15 residues. This CDR3 is CASSPQVGGLGTQYF. In DNA form, the CDR3 reads TGTGCCAGCAGTCCGCAGGTCGGGGGGCTGGGGACCCAGTACTTC.

The chain has TRBV14 and TRBJ2-5; D gene unclear. Germline-derived CDR1 and CDR2 are SGHDN and FVKESK. The CDR3 length is 15 residues. V gave up 2 bases and J gave up 1 base, with 11 bases separating them. The CDR3 DNA reads as TGTGCCAGCAGCCAATGGTCAGGATCCCAAGAGACCCAGTACTTC. Translation gives CASSQWSGSQETQYF.

The J gene is TRBJ2-7, the V gene TRBV7-8; maybe TRBD1 (5 bases). V was cut by 5 bases and J by 6 bases, with 23 bases left in between. Germline V gene sequence: CDR1 SGHVS, CDR2 FQNEAQ. The CDR3 has 16 residues. For the CDR3, the DNA is TGTGCCAGCAGCCCCCTGGGCACGCCGTCTCAGGGCGAGCAGTACTTC. Encoded protein: CASSPLGTPSQGEQYF.

This chain connects TRBV18 to TRBJ2-3; 10 nucleotides match TRBD2. The length of the CDR3 is 18 residues. CDR1 KGHSH and CDR2 LQKENI come from the germline V gene. V lost 0 bases to trimming and J lost 0 bases; unmatched junction nucleotides: 6. The CDR3 region is CASSPPGLAGVSTDTQYF. Here the CDR3 DNA reads TGTGCCAGCTCACCACCGGGGCTAGCGGGAGTGAGCACAGATACGCAGTATTTT.

This chain joins TRBV6-1 and TRBJ2-2, with 9 bases lining up with TRBD1. V gave up 4 bases and J gave up 4 bases; unmatched junction bases: 7. The CDR3 runs 16 residues. The germline V gene encodes CDR1 MNHNS and CDR2 SASEGT. This CDR3 reads CASSALQGARTGELFF. The DNA of the CDR3 is TGTGCCAGCAGTGCCCTACAGGGGGCTCGCACCGGGGAGCTGTTTTTT.

In DNA form, the CDR3 reads TGTGCCAGCAGCCTTAGCGGGGGGGAGCAGTACTTC. It yields the protein CASSLSGGEQYF. The J gene is TRBJ2-7, the V gene TRBV9, with 10 nucleotides matching TRBD2. The V gene end was trimmed by 4 bases and the J gene end by 7 bases; junction bases not matched to a gene: 2. This CDR3 spans 12 amino acids. Germline CDR1 and CDR2: SGDLS and YYNGEE.

The gene calls are TRBV29-1 and TRBJ2-1; D unclear. This CDR3 has 14 residues. With 4 bases removed from V and 4 bases from J, the gap between germline ends came to 14 bases. Germline V CDR1 and CDR2: SQVTM, ANQGSEA. The CDR3 reads CSVVMAPVYNEQFF. In DNA form, the CDR3 reads TGCAGCGTTGTTATGGCTCCGGTTTACAATGAGCAGTTCTTC.

The rearrangement uses TRBV6-6 and TRBJ1-2, with 9 bases lining up with TRBD1. This CDR3 contains 15 residues. The V and J ends lost 2 bases and 2 bases, in that order; junction bases with no gene match: 3. The germline V gene encodes CDR1 MNHNY and CDR2 SVGAGI (reference sequence). CDR3 residues: CASSYTGTGNYGYTF. CDR3 DNA: TGTGCCAGCAGTTACACAGGGACAGGGAACTATGGCTACACCTTC.

Only a few counts were recorded for this clone. Other DNA sequences in this specimen translate into the identical CDR3. The genes are TRBV11-2 and TRBJ1-2; D uncertain. The CDR3 extends over 12 amino acids. Per germline, CDR1 SGHAT and CDR2 FQNNGV. Trimming left V 0 bases short and J 5 bases short, with 4 bases between. The CDR3 DNA sequence: TGTGCCAGCAGCTTAGACAGTTATGGCTACACCTTC. This sequence encodes CASSLDSYGYTF. Using reference TRBV11-2 and TRBJ1-2 for the parts outside the CDR3, the full variable domain is EAGVAQSPRYKIIEKRQSVAFWCNPISGHATLYWYQQILGQGPKLLIQFQNNGVVDDSQLPKDRFSAERLKGVDSTLKIQPAKLEDSAVYLCASSLDSYGYTFGSGTRLTVV.

The V and J genes are TRBV2 and TRBJ1-1; no clear D gene. The CDR3 runs 14 residues. Germline assignment: CDR1 SNHLY and CDR2 FYNNEI. V dropped 8 bases and J dropped 4 bases, with 17 bases sitting between them. CDR3 DNA: TGTGCCAGCGGAAGGGAAGGCTCGGGCACTGAAGCTTTCTTT. Translation gives CASGREGSGTEAFF. The whole variable domain, filled in from reference TRBV2 and TRBJ1-1, reads EPEVTQTPSHQVTQMGQEVILRCVPISNHLYFYWYRQILGQKVEFLVSFYNNEISEKSEIFDDQFSVERPDGSNFTLKIRSTKLEDSAMYFCASGREGSGTEAFFGQGTRLTVV.

The rearrangement links TRBV10-2 to TRBJ2-7; 12 nucleotides match TRBD2. CDR3 length equals 14 residues. CDR1 WSHSY and CDR2 SAAADI come from the germline V gene. The V gene end was trimmed by 5 bases and the J gene end by 6 bases; junction bases not matched to a gene: 5. CDR3: CASSLAGGNSEQYF. The DNA for the CDR3 is TGCGCCAGCAGTCTAGCGGGGGGGAACTCCGAGCAGTACTTC.

The chain couples TRBV11-2 to TRBJ1-5; 7 nucleotides line up with TRBD1. The CDR3 length is 16 residues. The germline V gene encodes CDR1 SGHAT and CDR2 FQNNGV. Trimming removed 2 bases from V and 5 bases from J; junction bases left unmatched: 9. The CDR3 region has the DNA TGTGCCAGCAGCTTACTGTCAGGGGGGGGGCATCAGCCCCAGCATTTT. This sequence encodes CASSLLSGGGHQPQHF.

V gene TRBV7-8 combines with J gene TRBJ2-7; unclear D gene. Per the germline V gene, CDR1 is SGHVS and CDR2 is FQNEAQ. The V and J ends lost 5 bases and 6 bases respectively, with 17 bases between them. This CDR3 has 14 residues. The CDR3 DNA reads as TGTGCCAGCAGCCGGAACCTTGTAATTCCCGAGCAGTACTTC. Translated: CASSRNLVIPEQYF.

V gene TRBV11-2 combines with J gene TRBJ1-2; TRBD1 might be the D (6 bases). This CDR3 is 13 amino acids long. Germline V CDR1 and CDR2: SGHAT, FQNNGV. With 5 bases removed from V and 4 bases from J, the gap between germline ends came to 11 bases. The CDR3 reads CASSPQGSYGYTF. The CDR3, as DNA: TGTGCCAGCAGCCCACAGGGATCCTATGGCTACACCTTC.

The chain combines TRBV29-1 with TRBJ2-3; TRBD2 might be the D (5 bases). V was trimmed by 3 bases and J by 2 bases, leaving 12 bases between them. This CDR3 is built from 14 residues. Germline V gives CDR1 SQVTM, CDR2 ANQGSEA. The CDR3 nucleotides read TGCAGCGTTGACTCTAGCTCCTTCACAGATACGCAGTATTTT. It codes for CSVDSSSFTDTQYF.

V and J are TRBV18 and TRBJ1-1, with D unresolved. The germline CDR1 and CDR2 sequences are KGHSH and LQKENI. This CDR3 region has 12 residues. V dropped 1 base and J dropped 11 bases, with 11 bases sitting between them. The CDR3, as DNA: TGTGCCAGCTCACCACTGGGTGGAGGGGCTTTCTTT. It encodes CASSPLGGGAFF.